Shown below are 24 T cell receptor beta chains from a single sample sequenced in a study of blood T cell repertoires in COVID-19. Method: immunoSEQ multiplex PCR; TCRdb's copy keeps in-frame clones and lacks some. The table includes fewer than 250,000 clones, around 83% detected once. Sample: PBMCs or T cells enriched from blood (not recorded which). The receptors here all came from a woman in her 30s who had been exposed to COVID-19.

This clone was counted many times. As DNA, the CDR3 is TGTGCCAGACAGGGGGTCACCGGGGAGCTGTTTTTT. Translating gives CARQGVTGELFF. The V call is TRBV11-2, the J call TRBJ2-2, with TRBD1 matching over 8 bases. This CDR3 is 12 amino acids long. V dropped 9 bases and J dropped 4; count of bases not matched to a gene: 1. From germline, CDR1 is SGHAT and CDR2 FQNNGV.

This chain uses TRBV18 with TRBJ2-7; 8 bases agree with TRBD1. The CDR3 contains 17 residues. With 0 bases clipped from V and 3 bases from J, the junction kept 10 bases outside the gene matches. Germline assignment: CDR1 KGHSH and CDR2 LQKENI. DNA for the CDR3: TGTGCCAGCTCACCACCACAGACAGGACAGGGCCGCTACGAGCAGTACTTC. It translates to CASSPPQTGQGRYEQYF. Using reference TRBV18 and TRBJ2-7 for the parts outside the CDR3, the full variable domain is NAGVMQNPRHLVRRRGQEARLRCSPMKGHSHVYWYRQLPEEGLKFMVYLQKENIIDESGMPKERFSAEFPKEGPSILRIQQVVRGDSAAYFCASSPPQTGQGRYEQYFGPGTRLTVT.

The chain combines TRBV6-5 with TRBJ2-3; D is ambiguous. CDR1 and CDR2 from the germline V gene are MNHEY and SVGAGI. This CDR3 region has 12 residues. V dropped 4 bases and J dropped 13 bases, with 15 bases sitting between them. The CDR3 region is CASSFWRDYKYF. The CDR3 DNA reads as TGTGCCAGCAGTTTTTGGAGAGATTATAAGTATTTT.

This clone appeared a single time. V is TRBV12-5 and J is TRBJ2-1; TRBD1 is a possible D gene (5 bases). The germline V and J ends were trimmed by 6 bases and 5 bases, with 11 bases remaining between them. CDR3 length equals 13 residues. Germline V gene lookup returns CDR1 LGHNT and CDR2 FRNRAP. For the CDR3, the DNA is TGTGCTAGTGGCCCGGTCAGGGACAATGAGCAGTTCTTC. It encodes CASGPVRDNEQFF.

The rearrangement joins TRBV12-3 or TRBV12-4 to TRBJ2-7, with 7 bases fitting TRBD1. Losses at the gene ends were 5 bases for V and 6 bases for J; bases not matched to a gene: 4. The length of the CDR3 is 12 residues. The CDR3 region is CASSPDRAEQYF. As DNA, the CDR3 is TGTGCCAGCAGTCCCGACAGGGCCGAGCAGTACTTC.

A note on this clone: Mismatch with germline at one junction end may stem from a read error. The V call is TRBV30, the J call TRBJ2-5; 7 positions match TRBD2. The CDR3 has 12 residues. Germline V gene data show CDR1 as GTSNPN and CDR2 as SVGIG (reference sequence). The CDR3: CAGRLAEETQYF. For the CDR3, the DNA is TGTGCCGGGAGGCTAGCGGAAGAGACCCAGTACTTC.

This clone has only one observation. V is TRBV20-1 and J is TRBJ1-5, with 10 bases identical to TRBD1. The CDR3 has 16 amino acids. The germline V gene encodes CDR1 DFQATT and CDR2 SNEGSKA (reference sequence). Losses at the gene ends were 3 bases for V and 7 bases for J; bases not matched to a gene: 12. This chain's CDR3 is CSASPWGQGPQQPQHF. The CDR3 nucleotides read TGCAGTGCTAGTCCCTGGGGACAGGGGCCGCAGCAGCCCCAGCATTTT.

The chain uses TRBV28 and TRBJ2-1; the match to TRBD1 covers 9 bases. From germline, CDR1 is MDHEN and CDR2 SYDVKM. This CDR3 contains 19 residues. Unmatched junction bases numbered 18, after V lost 9 bases and J lost 0 bases. CDR3 DNA sequence: TGTGCCAGACAATCGACCCTGGGACAGGGCCGAAGCTCCTACAATGAGCAGTTCTTC. Translation: CARQSTLGQGRSSYNEQFF.

This chain links TRBV6-5 with TRBJ1-1; TRBD1 might be the D (5 bases). V gave up 4 bases and J gave up 1 base, with 7 bases separating them. Germline V gene sequence: CDR1 MNHEY, CDR2 SVGAGI. The CDR3 totals 13 residues. The CDR3 region is CASSLDKNTEAFF. The CDR3 coding sequence is TGTGCCAGCAGTTTGGACAAGAACACTGAAGCTTTCTTT.

This rearrangement joins TRBV5-5 to TRBJ2-3, with 8 bases identical to TRBD2. This CDR3 comprises 15 residues. With V trimmed by 1 base and J by 4 bases, 5 bases remained unmatched. Germline V gene data show CDR1 as SGHKS and CDR2 as YYEKEE (reference sequence). Here the CDR3 reads CASSLTGGRADTQYF. The CDR3 DNA follows: TGTGCCAGCAGCTTGACGGGGGGGCGGGCAGATACGCAGTATTTT.

The chain employs TRBV19 and TRBJ1-5; D is uncertain. V shed 5 bases and J shed 5 bases, with 19 bases lying between them. The length of the CDR3 is 16 residues. Germline-derived CDR1 and CDR2 are LNHDA and SQIVND (reference sequence). CDR3 in DNA: TGTGCCAGTAGTCGCCGCCTCGTCCGCGGTGATCAGCCCCAGCATTTT. The encoded protein is CASSRRLVRGDQPQHF.

The table lists this clone with a count of one. V gene TRBV29-1 combines with J gene TRBJ1-2; TRBD1 aligns across 9 bases. CDR3 length equals 12 residues. J lost 5 bases, V lost 5 bases, and 3 bases had no gene match. Germline CDR1 and CDR2: SQVTM and ANQGSEA. The CDR3 protein is CSVRQGEYGYTF. The CDR3 nucleotides read TGCAGCGTTCGACAGGGGGAATATGGCTACACCTTC.

The CDR3 DNA follows: TGTGCCAGCAGCGTTGCGGCGGACAGCTCTAACTATGGCTACACCTTC. Its protein is CASSVAADSSNYGYTF. The chain is built from TRBV9 and TRBJ1-2; D perhaps matches TRBD1 (6 bases). The germline gives CDR1 SGDLS, CDR2 YYNGEE. The CDR3 loop spans 16 amino acids. V dropped 2 bases and J dropped 0 bases, with 14 bases sitting between them.

This clone was counted a single time. The chain couples TRBV13 to TRBJ1-6, with 8 bases aligning to TRBD1. This CDR3 has 16 amino acids. Per germline, CDR1 PRHDT and CDR2 FYEKMQ (reference sequence). The V and J ends lost 2 bases and 4 bases, in that order; junction bases with no gene match: 4. The CDR3 region is CASSLSGTGYNSPLHF. The DNA of the CDR3 is TGTGCCAGCAGCTTATCAGGGACAGGATATAATTCACCCCTCCACTTT.

The chain has TRBV4-1 and TRBJ1-6; tentative D call: TRBD1 (6 bases). There are 15 residues in the CDR3. The ends were cut back, 4 bases at V and 10 bases at J, with 17 bases in the middle. Germline loops: CDR1 MGHRA, CDR2 YSYEKL. The CDR3 is CASSPQGRGRSPLHF. The DNA of the CDR3 is TGCGCCAGCAGCCCACAGGGTAGGGGTCGATCACCCCTCCACTTT.

CDR3 coding DNA: TGTGCCAGCAGCTTAACCTCCCGGACTAGCGTGGTGAGTCGGAACACAGATACGCAGTATTTT. Translation gives CASSLTSRTSVVSRNTDTQYF. The gene calls are TRBV7-8 and TRBJ2-3; 9 nucleotides agree with TRBD2. CDR1 is SGHVS, CDR2 FQNEAQ, per germline. The V segment lost 2 bases and the J segment 2 bases; nucleotides outside the gene matches: 20. The CDR3 is made up of 21 amino acids.

The chain is built from TRBV27 and TRBJ1-2; weak D call: TRBD1 (6 bases). Germline-derived CDR1 and CDR2 are MNHEY and SMNVEV (reference sequence). The V and J ends lost 5 bases and 6 bases respectively, with 10 bases between them. The CDR3 runs to 12 residues. The CDR3 sequence: CASSKGDNGYTF. CDR3 DNA sequence: TGTGCCAGCAGTAAAGGGGACAATGGCTACACCTTC.

This sequence joins TRBV3-1 (or the pseudogene TRBV3-2) and TRBJ1-6; possibly TRBD1 for D (6 bases). Germline CDR1 LGHDT, CDR2 YNNKEL (reference sequence). The CDR3 covers 17 residues. Trimming took 3 bases from V and 4 from J, leaving 16 bases between them. CDR3 in DNA: TGTGCCAGCAGCCAGTTTCAGGGACAACGGTATAATTCACCCCTCCACTTT. Translating it yields CASSQFQGQRYNSPLHF.

The chain uses TRBV4-1 and TRBJ2-3; TRBD2 matches at 8 bases. Germline loops: CDR1 MGHRA, CDR2 YSYEKL. The CDR3 covers 17 residues. V gave up 2 bases and J gave up 5 bases; unmatched junction bases: 12. The CDR3 spells CASSQHGGLEVRDTQYF. CDR3 coding DNA: TGCGCCAGCAGCCAACACGGGGGACTAGAGGTACGAGATACGCAGTATTTT.

This clone was recorded only once. V gene TRBV4-1 combines with J gene TRBJ1-2, with TRBD1 matching over 8 bases. Germline assignment: CDR1 MGHRA and CDR2 YSYEKL. The J segment lost 4 bases and the V segment lost 6 bases, leaving 10 bases of the junction unmatched. The CDR3 is 15 residues long. CDR3 region: CASSRIGQGPYGYTF. The CDR3 region has the DNA TGCGCCAGCAGTCGTATTGGACAGGGCCCCTATGGCTACACCTTC.

The chain couples TRBV7-8 to TRBJ1-5, with D possibly TRBD1 on 6 matching bases. The length of the CDR3 is 14 residues. Deletions cut 5 bases from V and 0 bases from J, with 8 bases between. Germline V lookup: CDR1 SGHVS, CDR2 FQNEAQ. The CDR3 loop is CASSPDSSNQPQHF. CDR3 DNA: TGTGCCAGCAGCCCGGACAGTAGCAATCAGCCCCAGCATTTT.

This clone was seen only a few times. V and J are TRBV4-1 and TRBJ2-7; 9 bases agree with TRBD2. The length of the CDR3 is 17 residues. The germline gives CDR1 MGHRA, CDR2 YSYEKL. V shed 0 bases, J shed 0 bases, and the junction held 6 bases outside the gene matches. The CDR3 reads CASSQELAGVISYEQYF. The CDR3 DNA follows: TGCGCCAGCAGCCAAGAGTTAGCGGGGGTCATCTCCTACGAGCAGTACTTC.

The V and J genes are TRBV2 and TRBJ1-2, with D maybe TRBD1 (6 bases). The V and J ends lost 3 bases and 5 bases respectively, with 13 bases between them. Germline V gives CDR1 SNHLY, CDR2 FYNNEI. The CDR3 totals 14 residues. The CDR3, as DNA: TGTGCCAGCAGTGATTCTTACAGGGATTATGGCTACACCTTC. Amino acid sequence: CASSDSYRDYGYTF.

This clone was seen more than once but under ten times. The V gene is TRBV7-9, the J gene TRBJ1-6; D remains ambiguous. The CDR3 covers 14 residues. CDR1 and CDR2 from the germline V gene are SEHNR and FQNEAQ (reference sequence). The V gene lost 5 bases and the J gene lost 8 bases, with 13 bases spanning the gap. The CDR3 loop reads CASSTGPLDSPLHF. The CDR3 DNA follows: TGTGCCAGCAGCACCGGCCCTCTAGATTCACCCCTCCACTTT.